This note documents a single TCR beta chain sequence. Antigen unknown. These data come from a study of T cell responses to AZD1222 COVID-19 vaccine. Sequenced by immunoSEQ multiplex PCR; TCRdb stores in-frame clones only, minus some. Of under 200,000 clones listed, around nine tenths are singletons. Study conclusions and caveats: No day 14 peak samples; only post-peak repertoires were characterized. Dominant CD4 TCR responses targeted spike regions 160-218 and 743-854.

Germline lookup yields CDR1 SGHAT and CDR2 FQNNGV. The germline V and J ends were trimmed by 5 bases and 6 bases, with 28 bases remaining between them. The CDR3 covers 19 residues. The sequence came from an adult who received the AZD1222 COVID-19 vaccine. The specimen was peripheral blood, collected 28 days after the second AZD1222 dose. This chain uses TRBV11-2 with TRBJ1-4; possible D gene TRBD1, 6 bases. The CDR3 here is CASSLFSPEGDRLYEKLFF. CDR3 nucleotides: TGTGCCAGCAGCCTGTTTAGTCCGGAGGGCGACAGGCTCTATGAAAAACTGTTTTTT.